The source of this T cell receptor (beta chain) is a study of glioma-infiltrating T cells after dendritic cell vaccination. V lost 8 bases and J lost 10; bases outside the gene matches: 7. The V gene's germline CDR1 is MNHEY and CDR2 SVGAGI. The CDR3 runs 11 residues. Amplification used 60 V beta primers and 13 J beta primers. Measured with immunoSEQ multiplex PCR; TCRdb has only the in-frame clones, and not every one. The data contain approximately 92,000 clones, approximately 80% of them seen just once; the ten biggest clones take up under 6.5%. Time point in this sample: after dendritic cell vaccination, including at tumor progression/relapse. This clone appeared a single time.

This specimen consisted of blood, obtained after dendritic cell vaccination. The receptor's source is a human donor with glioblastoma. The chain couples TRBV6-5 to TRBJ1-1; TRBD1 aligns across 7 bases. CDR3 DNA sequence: TGTGCCAGCGTGCAGGGGGTCAGAGCTTTCTTT. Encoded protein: CASVQGVRAFF.